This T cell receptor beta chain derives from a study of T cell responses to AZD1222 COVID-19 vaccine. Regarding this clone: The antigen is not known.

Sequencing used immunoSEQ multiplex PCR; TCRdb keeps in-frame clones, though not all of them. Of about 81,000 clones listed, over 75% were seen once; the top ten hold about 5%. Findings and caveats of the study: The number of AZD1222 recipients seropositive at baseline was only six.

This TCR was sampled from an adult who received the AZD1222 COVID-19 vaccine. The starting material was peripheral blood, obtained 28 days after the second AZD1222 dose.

The CDR3 DNA sequence: TGTGCCAGCAGCTTAGCTGTGGGGCCCTCTGTCGCCCTCCACTTT. Protein sequence: CASSLAVGPSVALHF. V is TRBV7-9 and J is TRBJ1-6, with a weak D call TRBD1 (5 bases). Germline assignment: CDR1 SEHNR and CDR2 FQNEAQ (reference sequence). The ends were cut back, 0 bases at V and 14 bases at J, with 17 bases in the middle. The CDR3 is 15 amino acids.